The 32 T cell receptor beta chains below all came from one sample that was sequenced in a study of T cells after yellow fever vaccination. TCRdb analysed the 5' RACE reads with MiXCR anew, one entry per CDR3 protein. Here the sample spans fewer than 450,000 distinct CDR3 sequences, 11% being singletons. The sample in question was PBMCs, obtained on the day of the first yellow fever vaccination. These receptors all stem from a man aged 18 to 30 who received the YFV17D yellow fever vaccine.

V usage is TRBV7-6 and J usage is TRBJ2-3; a weak D match, TRBD2 (5 bases). Trimming stripped 10 bases from V and 3 bases from J, with 8 bases between. The CDR3 runs 11 residues. The germline V gene has CDR1 SGHVS and CDR2 FNYEAQ. The CDR3 protein is CAIGETDTQYF. CDR3 DNA sequence: TGTGCCATCGGGGAGACAGATACGCAGTATTTT.

This clonotype was observed at least ten times. The V call is TRBV5-4, the J call TRBJ2-1, with D unclear. Germline V lookup: CDR1 SGHNT, CDR2 YYREEE (reference sequence). The germline V and J ends were trimmed by 3 bases and 7 bases, with 14 bases remaining between them. There are 14 residues in the CDR3. CDR3 bases: TGTGCCAGCAGCTCGACTGCCCGATTTAATGAGCAGTTCTTC. This sequence encodes CASSSTARFNEQFF. The variable domain in full, with the rest retrieved from reference TRBV5-4 and TRBJ2-1, is ETGVTQSPTHLIKTRGQQVTLRCSSQSGHNTVSWYQQALGQGPQFIFQYYREEENGRGNFPPRFSGLQFPNYSSELNVNALELDDSALYLCASSSTARFNEQFFGPGTRLTVL.

V gene TRBV12-3 or TRBV12-4 combines with J gene TRBJ2-5; 14 bases align to TRBD2. This CDR3 spans 17 amino acids. With V trimmed by 5 bases and J by 4 bases, 9 bases remained unmatched. The CDR3, as DNA: TGTGCCAGCAGTCCCATGACTAGCGGGGGGGCCGGAGAGACCCAGTACTTC. Its protein product is CASSPMTSGGAGETQYF.

In its sample, this clonotype was seen a few times. The chain employs TRBV7-2 and TRBJ1-6; D unclear. The CDR3 covers 14 residues. Germline assignment: CDR1 SGHTA and CDR2 FQGNSA. V lost 7 bases to trimming and J lost 6 bases, with 13 bases between them. The CDR3 protein is CASKIGIGNSPLHF. CDR3 DNA sequence: TGTGCCAGCAAAATTGGCATAGGTAATTCACCCCTCCACTTT. Full variable domain (remainder filled in from reference TRBV7-2 and TRBJ1-6): GAGVSQSPSNKVTEKGKDVELRCDPISGHTALYWYRQSLGQGLEFLIYFQGNSAPDKSGLPSDRFSAERTGGSVSTLTIQRTQQEDSAVYLCASKIGIGNSPLHFGNGTRLTVT.

This clonotype was seen many times. This chain joins TRBV5-5 and TRBJ1-5; unclear D gene. CDR1 is SGHKS, CDR2 YYEKEE, per germline (reference sequence). The germline V and J ends were trimmed by 4 bases and 3 bases, with 14 bases remaining between them. The CDR3 is 15 residues long. The CDR3 DNA reads TGTGCCAGCAGCCCCGAGCTTCCTACCAATCAGCCCCAGCATTTT. Translation: CASSPELPTNQPQHF.

A few counts support this clonotype. This chain connects TRBV7-3 to TRBJ2-2; no clear D gene. Germline assignment: CDR1 SGHTA and CDR2 FQGTGA. V was clipped by 4 bases and J by 0 bases, with 3 bases between them. CDR3 size: 13 residues. CDR3 sequence reads: CASSSPNTGELFF. Written as DNA, the CDR3 is TGTGCCAGCAGCTCTCCGAACACCGGGGAGCTGTTTTTT.

This clonotype was seen a few times. The chain is built from TRBV3-1 and TRBJ2-7, with D uncertain. In germline, CDR1 is LGHDT, CDR2 YNNKEL (reference sequence). V dropped 0 bases and J dropped 3 bases, with 21 bases sitting between them. The CDR3 is made up of 18 amino acids. The CDR3, as DNA: TGTGCCAGCAGCCAAGATCCCGTAGCCGCGTACCCCCTCTACGAGCAGTACTTC. This sequence encodes CASSQDPVAAYPLYEQYF.

Regarding this clonotype: A much larger clone is a single base away; this may be a read error. J is TRBJ2-2 and V is TRBV5-1; 9 nucleotides line up with TRBD1. This CDR3 spans 16 amino acids. The V gene's germline CDR1 is SGHRS and CDR2 YFSETQ. V was clipped by 3 bases and J by 2 bases; unmatched bases: 5. CDR3 sequence: CASSWGTGHNTGELFF. The CDR3 DNA reads TGCGCCAGCAGCTGGGGGACAGGGCATAACACCGGGGAGCTGTTTTTT. The full variable domain, in which reference TRBV5-1 and TRBJ2-2 provide the parts outside the CDR3, is KAGVTQTPRYLIKTRGQQVTLSCSPISGHRSVSWYQQTPGQGLQFLFEYFSETQRNKGNFPGRFSGRQFSNSRSEMNVSTLELGDSALYLCASSWGTGHNTGELFFGEGSRLTVL.

Concerning this clonotype: A much larger clone sits a single nucleotide away, making a read error possible. The V and J genes are TRBV4-3 and TRBJ2-1, with D unresolved. Per germline, CDR1 LGHNA and CDR2 YSLEER. The CDR3 runs 15 residues. Deletions cut 7 bases from V and 6 bases from J, with 19 bases between. The CDR3 DNA follows: TGCGCCAGCATCCCGGGCGGAGTCCCCCTCAATGAGCAGTTCTTC. Translation: CASIPGGVPLNEQFF.

The chain couples TRBV6-1 to TRBJ1-5; D unresolved. The CDR3 covers 11 residues. The germline V and J ends were trimmed by 3 bases and 6 bases, with 3 bases remaining between them. The germline V gene has CDR1 MNHNS and CDR2 SASEGT. CDR3 residues: CASSDSQPQHF. For the CDR3, the DNA is TGTGCCAGCAGTGACAGTCAGCCCCAGCATTTT.

This rearrangement joins TRBV7-8 to TRBJ2-5; D may be TRBD1 (5 bases). From germline, CDR1 is SGHVS and CDR2 FQNEAQ. Between the trimmed V and J ends, which lost 3 bases and 6 bases, there was a span of 17 bases. The CDR3 loop spans 15 amino acids. CDR3 coding DNA: TGTGCCAGCAGCTTGGGGCGGTTCACACCGCAGACCCAGTACTTC. This codes for CASSLGRFTPQTQYF.

This clonotype was observed a handful of times. The chain links TRBV7-9 to TRBJ1-3; no clear D gene. Germline V gives CDR1 SEHNR, CDR2 FQNEAQ (reference sequence). The CDR3 is 17 residues long. The V and J ends lost 3 bases and 2 bases respectively, with 17 bases between them. The CDR3: CASSLGWRAEAGNTIYF. Here the CDR3 DNA reads TGTGCCAGCAGCTTGGGGTGGCGTGCGGAAGCTGGAAACACCATATATTTT.

This clonotype was seen a handful of times. The genes are TRBV18 and TRBJ1-1, with 7 positions matching TRBD1. The length of the CDR3 is 18 residues. Germline V gene sequence: CDR1 KGHSH, CDR2 LQKENI. V was pared by 3 bases and J by 5 bases, with 18 bases of the junction left unmatched. CDR3 DNA sequence: TGTGCCAGCTCACCCACGTTACGACAGGGTGGGACGAGAACTGAAGCTTTCTTT. As protein: CASSPTLRQGGTRTEAFF.

A remark on this clonotype: This may come from a read error, since a much larger clone is one base off. The V and J genes are TRBV4-3 and TRBJ2-2; 9 nucleotides agree with TRBD2. The CDR3 contains 18 residues. The germline V gene has CDR1 LGHNA and CDR2 YSLEER. J lost 5 bases, V lost 1 base, and 11 bases had no gene match. CDR3 coding DNA: TGCGCCAGCAGCCAAGGAAGTGGCGGGGGGGCATGGACCGGGGAGCTGTTTTTT. It encodes CASSQGSGGGAWTGELFF.

The rearrangement joins TRBV6-5 to TRBJ1-5; no definite D call. Trimming shortened V by 1 base and J by 2 bases, and 9 bases separated the two germline ends. This CDR3 spans 15 amino acids. CDR1 is MNHEY and CDR2 is SVGAGI in the germline V gene. CDR3 nucleotides: TGTGCCAGCAGTTACTACGGGATTGGCAATCAGCCCCAGCATTTT. The encoded protein is CASSYYGIGNQPQHF.

The gene calls are TRBV7-2 and TRBJ2-2; 7 bases line up with TRBD1. CDR1 and CDR2 (germline): SGHTA, FQGNSA. J was trimmed by 4 bases and V by 1 base; bases with no gene match: 3. The CDR3 is 15 amino acids. The CDR3: CASSLGAGGTGELFF. The CDR3 DNA follows: TGTGCCAGCAGCTTAGGGGCAGGGGGCACCGGGGAGCTGTTTTTT.

The J gene is TRBJ2-5, the V gene TRBV4-1; 7 bases fit TRBD1. Trimming took 2 bases from V and 5 from J; bases not matched to a gene: 8. The CDR3 sequence is 15 residues long. The germline V gene encodes CDR1 MGHRA and CDR2 YSYEKL. Here the CDR3 reads CASSQPRDREETQYF. The CDR3, as DNA: TGCGCCAGCAGCCAACCAAGGGACAGAGAGGAGACCCAGTACTTC.

The J gene is TRBJ2-7, the V gene TRBV4-3; a possible D gene is TRBD2 (5 bases). The germline CDR1 and CDR2 sequences are LGHNA and YSLEER. Trimming removed 0 bases from V and 2 bases from J, with 11 bases in between. This CDR3 contains 15 residues. CDR3: CASSQERAPAYEQYF. The CDR3 DNA is TGCGCCAGCAGCCAAGAGAGGGCCCCCGCCTACGAGCAGTACTTC.

The rearrangement links TRBV11-2 to TRBJ1-4; the D gene is possibly TRBD1 (5 bases). The ends were cut back, 0 bases at V and 8 bases at J, with 13 bases in the middle. Germline CDR1 SGHAT, CDR2 FQNNGV. This CDR3 has 15 amino acids. CDR3: CASSLDQGAVEKLFF. CDR3 nucleotides: TGTGCCAGCAGCTTAGATCAGGGTGCGGTCGAAAAACTGTTTTTT.

This clonotype was detected many times. The genes are TRBV6-1 and TRBJ1-6, with D possibly matching TRBD1 (6 bases). CDR3 size: 14 residues. V dropped 6 bases and J dropped 8 bases, with 14 bases sitting between them. Germline V gene lookup returns CDR1 MNHNS and CDR2 SASEGT. The CDR3 region is CASRRGGRDSPLHF. The CDR3 bases are TGTGCCAGCAGGCGAGGGGGTAGGGATTCACCCCTCCACTTT.

This chain connects TRBV6-4 to TRBJ2-5; 7 bases match TRBD1. There are 18 residues in the CDR3. The ends lost 6 bases at V and 5 bases at J; junction bases unmatched: 21. Germline CDR1 reads MRHNA; CDR2 reads SNTAGT. The CDR3 DNA sequence: TGTGCCAGCAGGTCCCGATTCACCGGGACAGCCGAAGGGGAGACCCAGTACTTC. It encodes CASRSRFTGTAEGETQYF.

This clonotype was seen only a few times. This rearrangement joins TRBV5-5 to TRBJ1-1; D unresolved. Per the germline V gene, CDR1 is SGHKS and CDR2 is YYEKEE (reference sequence). The V end was cut by 1 base, the J end by 0 bases, with 19 bases between. The CDR3 totals 18 residues. The CDR3: CASSLRRAGFLVNTEAFF. As DNA, the CDR3 is TGTGCCAGCAGCTTGAGGAGGGCGGGGTTTTTGGTGAACACTGAAGCTTTCTTT. Variable domain in full (rest from reference TRBV5-5 and TRBJ1-1): DAGVTQSPTHLIKTRGQQVTLRCSPISGHKSVSWYQQVLGQGPQFIFQYYEKEERGRGNFPDRFSARQFPNYSSELNVNALLLGDSALYLCASSLRRAGFLVNTEAFFGQGTRLTVV.

The chain combines TRBV7-9 with TRBJ2-3; TRBD1 might be the D (5 bases). The CDR3 loop spans 17 amino acids. From germline, CDR1 is SEHNR and CDR2 FQNEAQ (reference sequence). V dropped 3 bases and J dropped 6 bases, with 22 bases sitting between them. CDR3 sequence (DNA): TGTGCCAGCAGCTTTTCAGGACCAGGGCCTGCTGGGGATACGCAGTATTTT. Encoded protein: CASSFSGPGPAGDTQYF.

This clonotype was counted at least ten times. The chain links TRBV5-1 to TRBJ2-3; a possible D gene is TRBD2 (5 bases). Deletions cut 3 bases from V and 0 bases from J, with 11 bases between. Per germline, CDR1 SGHRS and CDR2 YFSETQ. The CDR3 covers 15 residues. The CDR3 spells CASSSRAGSTDTQYF. The CDR3 DNA sequence: TGCGCCAGCAGCTCCCGGGCGGGTAGCACAGATACGCAGTATTTT.

This clonotype was seen a handful of times. The chain uses TRBV4-3 and TRBJ1-2; D is uncertain. Germline V lookup: CDR1 LGHNA, CDR2 YSLEER. The CDR3 contains 14 residues. V gave up 4 bases and J gave up 4 bases, with 13 bases separating them. CDR3 in amino acids: CASSPSSGSYGYTF. The CDR3 region has the DNA TGCGCCAGCAGCCCGAGCTCGGGTAGCTATGGCTACACCTTC.

This clonotype turned up a few times. The chain has TRBV27 and TRBJ2-5; 9 nucleotides agree with TRBD2. Germline values: CDR1 MNHEY, CDR2 SMNVEV (reference sequence). V shed 8 bases and J 1 base; nucleotides not matched to a gene: 8. CDR3 length: 15 residues. The CDR3 reads CASGRAGGPQETQYF. As DNA, the CDR3 is TGTGCCAGCGGTAGAGCGGGGGGTCCCCAAGAGACCCAGTACTTC.

This clonotype was counted only a few times. The CDR3 loop is CASSFWGRAVSGANVLTF. The DNA of the CDR3 is TGTGCCAGCAGTTTTTGGGGGAGGGCTGTTTCTGGGGCCAACGTCCTGACTTTC. The V and J genes are TRBV12-3 or TRBV12-4 and TRBJ2-6, with 7 bases lining up with TRBD2. V lost 3 bases and J lost 1; bases outside the gene matches: 9. The CDR3 is 18 residues long.

This clonotype came up a few times. This CDR3 reads CASSQAGREQYV. The DNA for the CDR3 is TGTGCCAGCAGCCAGGCCGGGCGCGAGCAGTACGTC. The chain combines TRBV12-3 or TRBV12-4 with TRBJ2-7; no reliable D call. V gave up 6 bases and J gave up 6 bases, with 12 bases separating them. This CDR3 contains 12 residues.

J is TRBJ2-1 and V is TRBV20-1; 7 positions agree with TRBD1. The germline CDR1 and CDR2 sequences are DFQATT and SNEGSKA (reference sequence). CDR3 length: 14 residues. Germline trimming cut 5 bases from V and 4 bases from J; bases unmatched to any gene: 8. The CDR3 spells CSAGSGQQYNEQFF. CDR3 sequence (DNA): TGCAGTGCTGGTTCGGGACAGCAATACAATGAGCAGTTCTTC.

The chain uses TRBV6-1 and TRBJ1-2; D perhaps matches TRBD1 (6 bases). Looked up from germline, CDR1 is MNHNS and CDR2 is SASEGT. The CDR3 is 13 amino acids. Trimming removed 6 bases at V and 8 bases at J, with 16 bases between. In DNA form, the CDR3 reads TGTGCCAGCAGGACAGGAGGTTTTGGAGGCTACACCTTC. It translates to CASRTGGFGGYTF.

This clonotype showed up many times. V gene TRBV7-6 combines with J gene TRBJ2-7; 7 bases align to TRBD1. J lost 4 bases, V lost 8 bases, and 17 bases had no gene match. The CDR3 runs to 16 residues. The V gene's germline CDR1 is SGHVS and CDR2 FNYEAQ. The CDR3 protein is CASALETGPYSYEQYF. DNA for the CDR3: TGTGCCAGCGCCCTGGAGACAGGGCCTTACTCTTACGAGCAGTACTTC.

This clonotype appeared a few times. This chain joins TRBV5-1 and TRBJ1-6; D remains unclear. Trimming shortened V by 0 bases and J by 4 bases, and 8 bases separated the two germline ends. CDR3 length: 15 residues. Germline values: CDR1 SGHRS, CDR2 YFSETQ. The CDR3 region is CASSLVGRYNSPLHF. CDR3 sequence (DNA): TGCGCCAGCAGCTTGGTTGGGAGGTATAATTCACCCCTCCACTTT.